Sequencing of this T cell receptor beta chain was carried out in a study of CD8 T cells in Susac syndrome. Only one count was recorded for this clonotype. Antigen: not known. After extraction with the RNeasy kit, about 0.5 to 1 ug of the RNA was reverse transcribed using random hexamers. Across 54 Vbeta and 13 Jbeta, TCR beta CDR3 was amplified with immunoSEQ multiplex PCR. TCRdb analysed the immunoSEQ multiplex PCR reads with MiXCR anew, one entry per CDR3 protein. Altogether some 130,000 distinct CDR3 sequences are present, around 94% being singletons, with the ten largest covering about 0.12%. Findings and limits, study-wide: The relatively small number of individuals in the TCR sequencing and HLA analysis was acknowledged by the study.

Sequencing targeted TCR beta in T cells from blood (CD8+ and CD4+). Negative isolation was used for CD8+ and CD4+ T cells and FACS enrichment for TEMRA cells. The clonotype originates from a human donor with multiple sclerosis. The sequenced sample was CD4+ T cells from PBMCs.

CDR3 DNA sequence: TGTGCCAGCAACCCGAAGCCGGCTAACTATGGCTACACCTTC. Translating it yields CASNPKPANYGYTF. This chain links TRBV2 with TRBJ1-2; D remains unclear. Germline CDR1 SNHLY, CDR2 FYNNEI. CDR3 length: 14 amino acids. Trimming stripped 7 bases from V and 0 bases from J, with 12 bases between.